These 23 T cell receptor beta chains originate from one sample sequenced in a study of T cells in tuberculosis. TCRdb keeps only in-frame clones here, not all; method: immunoSEQ multiplex PCR. The sample lists 25,000 to 40,000 clones; about 85% were seen once. Time point defined: new active TB diagnosis, blood taken before or within 7 days of starting treatment. The source material was PBMCs, sampled at tuberculosis diagnosis. Every receptor here comes from an adult with tuberculosis.

The chain has TRBV11-2 and TRBJ2-7, with D maybe TRBD1 (5 bases). The germline V gene has CDR1 SGHAT and CDR2 FQNNGV. The V end lost 1 base, the J end lost 3 bases, and 10 bases lay between the germline ends. The CDR3 contains 14 residues. CDR3 sequence (DNA): TGTGCCAGCAGCTTAGGTACAGGCGGCTACGAGCAGTACTTC. It is translated as CASSLGTGGYEQYF.

This clone was counted a single time. This chain connects TRBV4-1 to TRBJ1-3; unclear D gene. Trimming removed 0 bases at V and 0 bases at J, with 6 bases between. The germline CDR1 and CDR2 sequences are MGHRA and YSYEKL. The CDR3 loop spans 15 amino acids. CDR3 in DNA: TGCGCCAGCAGCCAAGAACAGAGCTCTGGAAACACCATATATTTT. This codes for CASSQEQSSGNTIYF.

V gene TRBV7-9 combines with J gene TRBJ1-1; D is unclear. Germline V gene sequence: CDR1 SEHNR, CDR2 FQNEAQ (reference sequence). Trimming took off 3 bases at V and 1 base at J, with 6 bases between the two ends. The CDR3 sequence is 13 residues long. CDR3 coding DNA: TGTGCCAGCAGCTTTTCGGGGAACACTGAAGCTTTCTTT. It is translated as CASSFSGNTEAFF.

This clone was detected only once. The chain uses TRBV6-6 and TRBJ2-1; possible D gene TRBD1, 5 bases. V lost 0 bases to trimming and J lost 7 bases, with 10 bases between them. The CDR3 length is 14 residues. The germline V gene encodes CDR1 MNHNY and CDR2 SVGAGI (reference sequence). This chain's CDR3 is CASSYSGRVNEQFF. The CDR3 DNA is TGTGCCAGCAGTTACTCAGGCAGGGTGAATGAGCAGTTCTTC.

In its sample, this clone was seen a few times. The J gene is TRBJ2-7, the V gene TRBV10-2, with D uncertain. The CDR3 loop spans 13 amino acids. Germline lookup yields CDR1 WSHSY and CDR2 SAAADI. V was clipped by 4 bases and J by 3 bases, with 10 bases between them. The CDR3 protein is CASSAEPFYEQYF. As DNA, the CDR3 is TGCGCCAGCAGTGCTGAGCCCTTCTACGAGCAGTACTTC.

The V gene is TRBV25-1, the J gene TRBJ1-3; 8 bases match TRBD1. The V gene's germline CDR1 is MGHDK and CDR2 SYGVNS. The V gene end was trimmed by 3 bases and the J gene end by 4 bases; junction bases not matched to a gene: 5. This CDR3 region has 15 residues. CDR3 in DNA: TGTGCCAGCAGTGAGAGGACAGGGATGGGAAACACCATATATTTT. This encodes CASSERTGMGNTIYF.

The chain is built from TRBV27 and TRBJ2-6; D might be TRBD1 (6 bases). The CDR3 runs 18 residues. The V gene's germline CDR1 is MNHEY and CDR2 SMNVEV (reference sequence). Between the trimmed V and J ends, which lost 8 bases and 2 bases, there was a span of 22 bases. CDR3 loop: CASRETGISLPGANVLTF. CDR3 coding DNA: TGTGCCAGCCGTGAAACAGGGATCTCACTCCCTGGGGCCAACGTCCTGACTTTC.

The chain links TRBV28 to TRBJ1-1; 7 bases line up with TRBD1. The germline V gene has CDR1 MDHEN and CDR2 SYDVKM. The CDR3 length is 13 residues. Trimming took 8 bases from V and 4 from J; bases not matched to a gene: 7. DNA of the CDR3: TGTGCCAGCTCGACAGGGAGTCGCACTGAAGCTTTCTTT. Translated, it gives CASSTGSRTEAFF.

The chain links TRBV7-8 to TRBJ1-4, with D uncertain. V lost 0 bases to trimming and J lost 5 bases, with 13 bases between them. The germline gives CDR1 SGHVS, CDR2 FQNEAQ. This CDR3 comprises 16 residues. The CDR3 spells CASSLARTRRNEKLFF. Here the CDR3 DNA reads TGTGCCAGCAGCTTAGCGAGGACCCGGAGGAATGAAAAACTGTTTTTT.

The CDR3 loop is CASSPIPGQGPPLNQPQHF. The DNA for the CDR3 is TGTGCCAGCTCACCGATCCCGGGACAGGGGCCGCCTCTTAATCAGCCCCAGCATTTT. The chain has TRBV18 and TRBJ1-5; 10 positions agree with TRBD1. Per germline, CDR1 KGHSH and CDR2 LQKENI. This CDR3 is built from 19 residues. J gave up 4 bases and V 3 bases, and 15 bases lay outside the gene matches. Filled out from reference TRBV18 and TRBJ1-5, the complete variable domain reads NAGVMQNPRHLVRRRGQEARLRCSPMKGHSHVYWYRQLPEEGLKFMVYLQKENIIDESGMPKERFSAEFPKEGPSILRIQQVVRGDSAAYFCASSPIPGQGPPLNQPQHFGDGTRLSIL.

This chain connects TRBV2 to TRBJ1-5; tentative D call: TRBD1 (5 bases). The length of the CDR3 is 15 residues. Germline CDR1 reads SNHLY; CDR2 reads FYNNEI. V was clipped by 2 bases and J by 8 bases, with 16 bases between them. The CDR3 DNA reads TGTGCCAGCAGTGAAAGGGGCAGTGGCCCCGAGCCCCAGCATTTT. Translating it yields CASSERGSGPEPQHF.

The chain recombines TRBV4-2 with TRBJ2-2; a weak D match, TRBD1 (5 bases). The CDR3 consists of 15 residues. V shed 2 bases and J shed 4 bases, with 11 bases lying between them. CDR1 is LGHNA and CDR2 is YNFKEQ in the germline V gene. The CDR3 DNA sequence: TGTGCCAGCAGCCAAAAGGGGTCGGGCACCGGGGAGCTGTTTTTT. Residues: CASSQKGSGTGELFF.

This chain links TRBV5-6 with TRBJ2-5, with D possibly being TRBD2 (5 bases). Germline CDR1 is SGHDT and CDR2 is YYEEEE. Trimming cost V 4 bases and J 5 bases, with 27 bases left between them. The CDR3 is made up of 18 amino acids. The chain's CDR3 is CASSHGRLLQTRRETQYF. The CDR3 DNA reads as TGTGCCAGCAGCCATGGGCGACTATTGCAGACCAGGAGGGAGACCCAGTACTTC.

The V call is TRBV4-1, the J call TRBJ1-1; the match to TRBD1 covers 8 bases. The length of the CDR3 is 15 residues. J lost 4 bases, V lost 1 base, and 5 bases had no gene match. Germline assignment: CDR1 MGHRA and CDR2 YSYEKL. The CDR3 protein is CASSQVRDRGTEAFF. The CDR3 DNA follows: TGCGCCAGCAGCCAAGTTCGTGACAGGGGCACTGAAGCTTTCTTT.

This clone was seen just once. V is TRBV12-5 and J is TRBJ1-1, with TRBD1 as a possible D gene (5 bases). The V gene lost 7 bases and the J gene lost 1 base, with 13 bases spanning the gap. Per germline, CDR1 LGHNT and CDR2 FRNRAP. This CDR3 contains 14 residues. CDR3: CASENPDRNTEAFF. The CDR3 DNA is TGTGCTAGTGAGAACCCTGACAGGAACACTGAAGCTTTCTTT.

This clone occurred once. The chain combines TRBV4-1 with TRBJ2-7; possible D gene TRBD1, 6 bases. The germline V gene has CDR1 MGHRA and CDR2 YSYEKL. The CDR3 extends over 14 amino acids. Trimming took off 5 bases at V and 3 bases at J, with 14 bases between the two ends. The CDR3 sequence is CASSLQGGSYEQYF. The CDR3 coding sequence is TGCGCCAGCAGCTTACAGGGTGGGAGCTACGAGCAGTACTTC.

This chain links TRBV5-8 with TRBJ1-4; TRBD1 aligns across 9 bases. V lost 4 bases and J lost 0; bases outside the gene matches: 4. The germline V gene encodes CDR1 SGHTS and CDR2 YDEGEE. The CDR3 has 16 amino acids. CDR3 DNA sequence: TGTGCCAGCAGCCGAAGGACAGGGGCAACTAATGAAAAACTGTTTTTT. It encodes CASSRRTGATNEKLFF.

V gene TRBV19 combines with J gene TRBJ1-5, with 9 bases lining up with TRBD1. This CDR3 has 14 amino acids. CDR1 LNHDA and CDR2 SQIVND come from the germline V gene (reference sequence). V shed 3 bases, J shed 6 bases, and the junction held 3 bases outside the gene matches. DNA for the CDR3: TGTGCCAGTAGTATGGGGGACAGGGTTCAGCCCCAGCATTTT. The encoded protein is CASSMGDRVQPQHF.

The chain combines TRBV19 with TRBJ2-3, with D perhaps matching TRBD1 (6 bases). The CDR3 has 17 residues. Per the germline V gene, CDR1 is LNHDA and CDR2 is SQIVND (reference sequence). V lost 6 bases to trimming and J lost 2 bases, with 21 bases between them. As DNA, the CDR3 is TGTGCCAGTAGAAGTGGAAGGGGTCCAGGGGACACAGATACGCAGTATTTT. Translation gives CASRSGRGPGDTDTQYF.

The chain carries TRBV4-3 and TRBJ1-1; perhaps TRBD1 as D (5 bases). V was shortened by 1 base and J by 5 bases, with 11 bases between the two germline ends. CDR1 is LGHNA and CDR2 is YSLEER in the germline V gene. CDR3 length: 14 residues. CDR3 DNA: TGCGCCAGCAGCCAAGGAAGGGGAGGAACTGAAGCTTTCTTT. Its translation: CASSQGRGGTEAFF.

The J gene is TRBJ1-2, the V gene TRBV6-6; a weak D match, TRBD1 (5 bases). CDR3 length: 11 amino acids. Germline V gene lookup returns CDR1 MNHNY and CDR2 SVGAGI (reference sequence). V was trimmed by 4 bases and J by 8 bases, leaving 8 bases between them. The CDR3 here is CASSSGLGYTF. CDR3 coding DNA: TGTGCCAGCAGTTCAGGGTTAGGCTACACCTTC.

The rearrangement uses TRBV7-2 and TRBJ1-2; D remains ambiguous. This CDR3 is built from 15 residues. V gave up 3 bases and J gave up 7 bases, with 18 bases separating them. Per germline, CDR1 SGHTA and CDR2 FQGNSA. The CDR3, as DNA: TGTGCCAGCAGCTTTCCGGCCGACGGGAGGCTTGGCTACACCTTC. This sequence encodes CASSFPADGRLGYTF.

The genes are TRBV30 and TRBJ1-2; unclear D gene. Trimming cost V 0 bases and J 7 bases, with 12 bases left between them. Germline CDR1 and CDR2: GTSNPN and SVGIG (reference sequence). The CDR3 has 13 residues. This CDR3 reads CAWSVSLSGGYTF. In nucleotides, the CDR3 is TGTGCCTGGAGTGTTTCCCTATCGGGTGGCTACACCTTC.